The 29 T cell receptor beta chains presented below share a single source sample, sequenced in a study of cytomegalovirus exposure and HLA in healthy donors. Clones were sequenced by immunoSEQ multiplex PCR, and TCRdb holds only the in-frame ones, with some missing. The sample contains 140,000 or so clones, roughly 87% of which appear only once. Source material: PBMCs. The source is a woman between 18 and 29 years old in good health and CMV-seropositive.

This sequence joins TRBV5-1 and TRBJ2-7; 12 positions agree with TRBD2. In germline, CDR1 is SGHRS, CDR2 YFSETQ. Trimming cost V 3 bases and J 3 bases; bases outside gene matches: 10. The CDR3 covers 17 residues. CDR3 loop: CASSWTSGVVVDYEQYF. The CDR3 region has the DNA TGCGCCAGCAGCTGGACTAGCGGGGTCGTAGTAGACTACGAGCAGTACTTC.

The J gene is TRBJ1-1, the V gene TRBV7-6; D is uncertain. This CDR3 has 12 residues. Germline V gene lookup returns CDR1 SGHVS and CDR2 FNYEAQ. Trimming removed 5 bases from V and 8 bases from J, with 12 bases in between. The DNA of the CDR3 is TGTGCCAGCAGCCCAGGCGAACGGGAAGCTTTCTTT. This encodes CASSPGEREAFF.

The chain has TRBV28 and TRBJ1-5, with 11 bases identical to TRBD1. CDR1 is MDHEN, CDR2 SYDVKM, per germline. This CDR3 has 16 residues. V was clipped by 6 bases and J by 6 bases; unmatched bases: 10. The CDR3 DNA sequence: TGTGCCAGCAGCTCGGACAGGGGGCCGGAATTTCAGCCCCAGCATTTT. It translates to CASSSDRGPEFQPQHF.

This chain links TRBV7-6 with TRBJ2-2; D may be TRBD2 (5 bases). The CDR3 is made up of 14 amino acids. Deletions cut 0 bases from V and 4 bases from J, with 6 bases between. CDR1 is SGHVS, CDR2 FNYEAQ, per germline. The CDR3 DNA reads TGTGCCAGCAGCTTAGCGGAGGCCACCGGGGAGCTGTTTTTT. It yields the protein CASSLAEATGELFF.

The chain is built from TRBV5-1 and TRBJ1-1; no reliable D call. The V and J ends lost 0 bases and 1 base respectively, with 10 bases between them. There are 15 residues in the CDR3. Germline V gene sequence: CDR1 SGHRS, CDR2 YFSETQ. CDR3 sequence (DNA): TGCGCCAGCAGCTTGGGCAGGCAGCCGAACACTGAAGCTTTCTTT. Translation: CASSLGRQPNTEAFF. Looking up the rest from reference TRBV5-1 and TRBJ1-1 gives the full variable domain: KAGVTQTPRYLIKTRGQQVTLSCSPISGHRSVSWYQQTPGQGLQFLFEYFSETQRNKGNFPGRFSGRQFSNSRSEMNVSTLELGDSALYLCASSLGRQPNTEAFFGQGTRLTVV.

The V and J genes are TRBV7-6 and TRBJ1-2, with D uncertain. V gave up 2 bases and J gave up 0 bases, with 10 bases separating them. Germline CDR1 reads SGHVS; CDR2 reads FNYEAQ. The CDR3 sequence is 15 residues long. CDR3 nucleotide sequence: TGTGCCAGCAGCTTATCTCCAGAACCTAACTATGGCTACACCTTC. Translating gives CASSLSPEPNYGYTF.

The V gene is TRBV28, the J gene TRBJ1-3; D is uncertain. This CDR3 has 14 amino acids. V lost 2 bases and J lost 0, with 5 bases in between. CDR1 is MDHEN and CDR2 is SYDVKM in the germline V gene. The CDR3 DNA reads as TGTGCCAGCAGTTTAGGCAGCTCTGGAAACACCATATATTTT. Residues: CASSLGSSGNTIYF.

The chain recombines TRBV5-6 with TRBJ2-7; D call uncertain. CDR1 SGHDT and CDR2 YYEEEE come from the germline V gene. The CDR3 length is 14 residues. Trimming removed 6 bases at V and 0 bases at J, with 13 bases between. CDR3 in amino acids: CASTRWAVSYEQYF. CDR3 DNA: TGTGCCAGCACCCGTTGGGCAGTCTCCTACGAGCAGTACTTC. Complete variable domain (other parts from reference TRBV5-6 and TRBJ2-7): DAGVTQSPTHLIKTRGQQVTLRCSPKSGHDTVSWYQQALGQGPQFIFQYYEEEERQRGNFPDRFSGHQFPNYSSELNVNALLLGDSALYLCASTRWAVSYEQYFGPGTRLTVT.

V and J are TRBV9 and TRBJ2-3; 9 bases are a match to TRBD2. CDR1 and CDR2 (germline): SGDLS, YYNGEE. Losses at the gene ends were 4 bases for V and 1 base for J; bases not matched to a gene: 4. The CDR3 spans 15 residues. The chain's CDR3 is CASSPRGGGTDTQYF. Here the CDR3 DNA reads TGTGCCAGCAGCCCGCGGGGGGGCGGCACAGATACGCAGTATTTT.

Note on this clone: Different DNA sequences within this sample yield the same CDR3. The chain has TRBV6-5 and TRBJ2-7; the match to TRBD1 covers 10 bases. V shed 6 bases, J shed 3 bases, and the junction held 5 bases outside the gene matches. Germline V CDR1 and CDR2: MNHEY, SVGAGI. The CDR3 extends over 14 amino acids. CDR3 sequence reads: CASSAGTGVYEQYF. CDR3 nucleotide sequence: TGTGCCAGCAGCGCCGGGACAGGGGTCTACGAGCAGTACTTC.

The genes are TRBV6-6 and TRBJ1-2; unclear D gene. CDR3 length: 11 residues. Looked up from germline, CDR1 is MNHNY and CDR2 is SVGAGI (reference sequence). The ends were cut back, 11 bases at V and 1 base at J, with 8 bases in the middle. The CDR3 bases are TGTGCCTCCGGGAGTAACTATGGCTACACCTTC. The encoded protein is CASGSNYGYTF.

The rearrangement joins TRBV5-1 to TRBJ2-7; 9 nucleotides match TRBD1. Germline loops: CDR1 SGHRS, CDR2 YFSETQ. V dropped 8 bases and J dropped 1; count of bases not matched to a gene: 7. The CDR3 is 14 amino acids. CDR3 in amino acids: CASQSGTGSYEQYF. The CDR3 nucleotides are TGCGCCAGTCAATCCGGGACAGGGTCCTACGAGCAGTACTTC.

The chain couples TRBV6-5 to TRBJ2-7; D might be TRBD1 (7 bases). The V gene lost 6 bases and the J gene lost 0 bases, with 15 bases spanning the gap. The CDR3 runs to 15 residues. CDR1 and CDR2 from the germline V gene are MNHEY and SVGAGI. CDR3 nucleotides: TGTGCCAGCAGCACCAGGGGGGAAACCTCCTACGAGCAGTACTTC. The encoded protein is CASSTRGETSYEQYF.

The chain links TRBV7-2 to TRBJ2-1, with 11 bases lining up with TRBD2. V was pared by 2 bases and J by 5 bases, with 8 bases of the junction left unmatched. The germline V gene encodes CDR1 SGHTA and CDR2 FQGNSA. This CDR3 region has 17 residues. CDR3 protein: CASSLISSGGVNNEQFF. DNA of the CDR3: TGTGCCAGCAGCTTAATTAGTAGCGGGGGGGTTAACAATGAGCAGTTCTTC. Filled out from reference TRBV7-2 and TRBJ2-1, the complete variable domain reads GAGVSQSPSNKVTEKGKDVELRCDPISGHTALYWYRQSLGQGLEFLIYFQGNSAPDKSGLPSDRFSAERTGGSVSTLTIQRTQQEDSAVYLCASSLISSGGVNNEQFFGPGTRLTVL.

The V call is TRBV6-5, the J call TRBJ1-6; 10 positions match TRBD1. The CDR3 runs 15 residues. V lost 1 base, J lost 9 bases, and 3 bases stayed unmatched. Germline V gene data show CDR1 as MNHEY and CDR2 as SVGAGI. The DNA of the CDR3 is TGTGCCAGCAGTTACTTTGGGACAGGGGCTTCACCCCTCCACTTT. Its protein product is CASSYFGTGASPLHF.

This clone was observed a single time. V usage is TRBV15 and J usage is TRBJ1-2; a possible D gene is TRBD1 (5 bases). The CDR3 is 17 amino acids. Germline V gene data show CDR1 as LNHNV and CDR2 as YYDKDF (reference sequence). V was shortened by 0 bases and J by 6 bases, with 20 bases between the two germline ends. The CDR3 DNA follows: TGTGCCACCAGCAGAGATTTGTACGGACTCCCGGGGGATGGCTACACCTTC. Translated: CATSRDLYGLPGDGYTF.

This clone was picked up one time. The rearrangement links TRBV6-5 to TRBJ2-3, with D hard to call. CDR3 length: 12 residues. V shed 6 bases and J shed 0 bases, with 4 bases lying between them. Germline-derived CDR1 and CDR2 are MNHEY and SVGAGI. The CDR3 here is CASSRSTDTQYF. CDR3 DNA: TGTGCCAGCAGCCGGAGCACAGATACGCAGTATTTT.

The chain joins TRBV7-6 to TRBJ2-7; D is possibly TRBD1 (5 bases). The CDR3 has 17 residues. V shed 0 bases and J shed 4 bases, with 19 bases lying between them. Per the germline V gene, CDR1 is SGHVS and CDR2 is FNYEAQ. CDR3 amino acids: CASSLALAGAKGYEQYF. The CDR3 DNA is TGTGCCAGCAGCTTAGCGCTGGCAGGTGCCAAGGGGTACGAGCAGTACTTC.

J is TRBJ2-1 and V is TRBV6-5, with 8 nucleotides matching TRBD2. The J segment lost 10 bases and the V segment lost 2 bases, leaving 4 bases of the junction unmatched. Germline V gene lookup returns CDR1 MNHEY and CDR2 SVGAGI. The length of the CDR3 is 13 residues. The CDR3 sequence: CASSYVASGEQFF. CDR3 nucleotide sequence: TGTGCCAGCAGTTACGTGGCTAGCGGGGAGCAGTTCTTC.

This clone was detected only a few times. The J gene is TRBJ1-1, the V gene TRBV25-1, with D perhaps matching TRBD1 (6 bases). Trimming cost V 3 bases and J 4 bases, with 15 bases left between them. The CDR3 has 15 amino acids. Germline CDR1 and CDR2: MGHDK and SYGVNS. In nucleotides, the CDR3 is TGTGCCAGCAGTGATCCCCAGGGGAAGGTCACTGAAGCTTTCTTT. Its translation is CASSDPQGKVTEAFF.

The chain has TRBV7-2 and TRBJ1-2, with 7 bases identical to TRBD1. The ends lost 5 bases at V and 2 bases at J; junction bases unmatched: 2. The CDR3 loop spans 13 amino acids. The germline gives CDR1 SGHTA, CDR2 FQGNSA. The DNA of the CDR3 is TGTGCCAGCAGCCACAGGGGCAACTATGGCTACACCTTC. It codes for CASSHRGNYGYTF. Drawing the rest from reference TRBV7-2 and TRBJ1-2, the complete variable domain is GAGVSQSPSNKVTEKGKDVELRCDPISGHTALYWYRQSLGQGLEFLIYFQGNSAPDKSGLPSDRFSAERTGGSVSTLTIQRTQQEDSAVYLCASSHRGNYGYTFGSGTRLTVV.

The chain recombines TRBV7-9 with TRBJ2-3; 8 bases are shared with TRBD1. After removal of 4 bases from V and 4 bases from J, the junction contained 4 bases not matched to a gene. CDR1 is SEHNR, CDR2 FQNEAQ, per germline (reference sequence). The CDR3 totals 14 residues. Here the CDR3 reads CASSSGQGPDTQYF. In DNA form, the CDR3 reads TGTGCCAGCAGCTCCGGACAGGGACCAGATACGCAGTATTTT. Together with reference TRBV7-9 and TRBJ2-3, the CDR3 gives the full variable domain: DTGVSQNPRHKITKRGQNVTFRCDPISEHNRLYWYRQTLGQGPEFLTYFQNEAQLEKSRLLSDRFSAERPKGSFSTLEIQRTEQGDSAMYLCASSSGQGPDTQYFGPGTRLTVL.

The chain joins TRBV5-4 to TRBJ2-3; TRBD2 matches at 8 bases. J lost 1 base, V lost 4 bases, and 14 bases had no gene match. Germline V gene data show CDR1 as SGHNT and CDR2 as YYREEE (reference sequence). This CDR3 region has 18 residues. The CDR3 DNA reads TGTGCCAGCAGCCACCGACTAGCGCCACTACAGGGCACAGATACGCAGTATTTT. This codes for CASSHRLAPLQGTDTQYF.

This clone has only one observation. The CDR3 DNA reads TGTGCCATCAGGGACAGTTTCAATCAGCCCCAGCATTTT. Encoded protein: CAIRDSFNQPQHF. The rearrangement uses TRBV10-3 and TRBJ1-5, with D possibly being TRBD1 (6 bases). The V gene lost 6 bases and the J gene lost 3 bases, with 9 bases spanning the gap. The germline V gene has CDR1 ENHRY and CDR2 SYGVKD. The CDR3 is made up of 13 amino acids.

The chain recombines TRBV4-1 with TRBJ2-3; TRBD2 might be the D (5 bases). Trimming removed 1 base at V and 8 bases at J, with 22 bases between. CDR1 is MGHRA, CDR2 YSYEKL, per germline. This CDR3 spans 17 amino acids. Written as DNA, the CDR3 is TGCGCCAGCAGCCAAGCCGGGGTAGCCACCTCAGTCGGTACGCAGTATTTT. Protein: CASSQAGVATSVGTQYF.

The CDR3 region is CASRSQVSSSYNSPLHF. The CDR3, as DNA: TGTGCCAGCAGGTCACAGGTCTCAAGCTCCTATAATTCACCCCTCCACTTT. This sequence joins TRBV28 and TRBJ1-6; tentative D call: TRBD1 (5 bases). CDR1 is MDHEN, CDR2 SYDVKM, per germline. Between the trimmed V and J ends, which lost 6 bases and 0 bases, there was a span of 15 bases. The CDR3 totals 17 residues.

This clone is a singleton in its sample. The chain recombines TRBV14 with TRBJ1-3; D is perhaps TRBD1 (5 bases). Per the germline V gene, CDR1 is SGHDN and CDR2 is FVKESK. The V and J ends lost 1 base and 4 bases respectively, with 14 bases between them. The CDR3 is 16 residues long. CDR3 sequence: CASSQGAKGLGNTIYF. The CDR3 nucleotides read TGTGCCAGCAGCCAAGGAGCGAAGGGGCTAGGAAACACCATATATTTT.

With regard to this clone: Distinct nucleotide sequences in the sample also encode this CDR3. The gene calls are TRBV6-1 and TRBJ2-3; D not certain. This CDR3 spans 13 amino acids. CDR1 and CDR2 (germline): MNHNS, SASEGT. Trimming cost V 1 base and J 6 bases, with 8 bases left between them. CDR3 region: CASSEGTGDTQYF. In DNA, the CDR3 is TGTGCCAGCAGTGAAGGTACGGGTGATACGCAGTATTTT.

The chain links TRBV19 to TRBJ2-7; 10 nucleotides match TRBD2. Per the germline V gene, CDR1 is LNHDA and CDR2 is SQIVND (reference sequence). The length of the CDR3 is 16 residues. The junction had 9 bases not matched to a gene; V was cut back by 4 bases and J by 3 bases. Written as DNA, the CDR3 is TGTGCCAGTAGTAGCGGGACTAGCGACGTGGACTACGAGCAGTACTTC. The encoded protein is CASSSGTSDVDYEQYF.